A selection of T cell receptor beta chains follows, all from one sample in a study of T cell responses to AZD1222 COVID-19 vaccine. Measured with immunoSEQ multiplex PCR; TCRdb has only the in-frame clones, and not every one. The sample records about 120,000 clones, approximately 85% being singletons. The sample consisted of peripheral blood, taken on day 0 of MenACWY control vaccination. Every receptor here comes from an adult in good health. The CDR3 runs from the conserved cysteine through the conserved F or W. Each record gives: D gene, V gene, clone size, J gene, CDR3 protein, CDR3 DNA. D genes are given only for firm matches. Expanded clones are given a class, and other clones once, few, many or no size at all.

TRBD1	TRBV7-2	.	TRBJ2-5	CASSFRDSGSETQYF	TGTGCCAGCAGCTTCCGGGACAGTGGGTCCGAGACCCAGTACTTC
.	TRBV7-8	once	TRBJ1-1	CASSLGTVHTEAFF	TGTGCCAGCAGCTTAGGGACGGTTCACACTGAAGCTTTCTTT
.	TRBV5-6	.	TRBJ1-1	CASSLEGGMNTEAFF	TGTGCCAGCAGCTTGGAAGGTGGCATGAACACTGAAGCTTTCTTT
.	TRBV5-5	.	TRBJ1-1	CASGGPMNTEAFF	TGTGCCAGCGGGGGACCGATGAACACTGAAGCTTTCTTT
TRBD1	TRBV3-1/TRBV3-2	.	TRBJ2-7	CASSQRGGGEQYF	TGTGCCAGCAGCCAAAGAGGGGGCGGCGAGCAGTACTTC
.	TRBV29-1	.	TRBJ1-2	CSVDPPSRAPYSNYGYTF	TGCAGCGTTGATCCCCCGTCACGCGCCCCGTACAGTAACTATGGCTACACCTTC
.	TRBV29-1	.	TRBJ2-7	CSVGGVTGTSYEQYF	TGCAGCGTTGGGGGGGTGACAGGGACTTCCTACGAGCAGTACTTC
TRBD1	TRBV5-8	.	TRBJ1-1	CASSLGTGTEAFF	TGTGCCAGCAGCTTGGGGACAGGCACTGAAGCTTTCTTT
TRBD1	TRBV10-2	.	TRBJ1-2	CASSPRTGGYGYTF	TGCGCCAGCAGTCCCCGGACAGGCGGCTATGGCTACACCTTC
TRBD1	TRBV5-4	.	TRBJ1-2	CASSLLDRGPGYTF	TGTGCCAGCAGCTTGCTGGACAGGGGGCCTGGCTACACCTTC
.	TRBV7-6	.	TRBJ1-6	CASSSFPRGGLYNSPLHF	TGTGCCAGCAGTTCTTTCCCGCGTGGGGGGCTCTATAATTCACCCCTCCACTTT
TRBD2	TRBV14	.	TRBJ2-1	CASSHRGLAHNEQFF	TGTGCCAGCAGCCACAGGGGACTAGCCCACAATGAGCAGTTCTTC
TRBD2	TRBV28	.	TRBJ2-1	CAAGVYNEQFF	TGTGCAGCGGGGGTTTACAATGAGCAGTTCTTC
TRBD2	TRBV7-2	.	TRBJ2-3	CASSSSSGIPSTDTQYF	TGTGCCAGCAGCTCATCTAGCGGAATTCCTAGCACAGATACGCAGTATTTT
.	TRBV19	.	TRBJ1-1	CASSIEVNTEAFF	TGTGCCAGTAGTATCGAGGTGAACACTGAAGCTTTCTTT
TRBD1	TRBV5-1	.	TRBJ1-1	CASSLSRGQGALMNTEAFF	TGCGCCAGCAGCCTGAGCAGGGGACAGGGGGCCTTGATGAACACTGAAGCTTTCTTT
TRBD2	TRBV4-2	once	TRBJ2-3	CASSQDLSGGGTDTQYF	TGTGCCAGCAGCCAAGATCTGAGCGGGGGAGGCACAGATACGCAGTATTTT
.	TRBV5-1	.	TRBJ1-1	CASSVEPGSHTEAFF	TGCGCCAGCAGCGTGGAACCAGGGTCGCACACTGAAGCTTTCTTT
.	TRBV5-4	.	TRBJ1-6	CASRGSRERSPLHF	TGTGCCAGCAGAGGTAGCAGGGAGCGTTCACCCCTCCACTTT
.	TRBV6-1	.	TRBJ1-1	CASSEAKGPRAFF	TGTGCCAGCAGTGAAGCTAAGGGGCCGAGGGCTTTCTTT
.	TRBV6-1	.	TRBJ1-1	CASSEGLEGEAFF	TGTGCCAGCAGTGAAGGTCTTGAGGGGGAAGCTTTCTTT
TRBD1	TRBV10-3	.	TRBJ2-7	CAISELKGASEQYF	TGTGCCATCAGTGAGCTTAAGGGGGCGAGCGAGCAGTACTTC
TRBD1	TRBV6-5	.	TRBJ2-1	CASSYTDRGFDKFF	TGTGCCAGCAGTTACACCGACAGGGGCTTTGATAAGTTCTTC
.	TRBV7-2	.	TRBJ1-4	CASSLRPREKLFF	TGTGCCAGCAGCTTAAGGCCGCGAGAAAAACTGTTTTTT
TRBD1	TRBV15	.	TRBJ1-4	CATSRPGTGDAKLFF	TGTGCCACCAGCAGACCCGGGACAGGGGACGCCAAACTGTTTTTT
TRBD1	TRBV28	.	TRBJ1-4	CASSSPVGTGIEKLFF	TGTGCCAGCAGTTCCCCCGTCGGGACAGGGATTGAAAAACTGTTTTTT
.	TRBV6-2/TRBV6-3	.	TRBJ2-7	CASSQTGPYEQYF	TGTGCCAGCAGCCAAACAGGGCCCTACGAGCAGTACTTC
TRBD1	TRBV6-5	once	TRBJ1-4	CAGSYSWGTGNEKLFF	TGTGCCGGCAGTTACTCATGGGGGACAGGGAATGAAAAACTGTTTTTT
.	TRBV7-3	.	TRBJ2-5	CASSLSGTFLEETQYF	TGTGCCAGCAGCTTATCTGGGACATTCCTTGAAGAGACCCAGTACTTC
.	TRBV7-3	.	TRBJ1-6	CASSLSGGPYEPLHF	TGTGCCAGCAGCTTGTCGGGGGGGCCCTATGAACCCCTCCACTTT
.	TRBV14	.	TRBJ1-4	CASSQGFGTTNEKLFF	TGTGCCAGCAGCCAAGGATTCGGAACAACTAATGAAAAACTGTTTTTT
TRBD1	TRBV2	few	TRBJ1-5	CASSESTGLNQPQHF	TGTGCCAGCAGTGAATCGACAGGGCTCAATCAGCCCCAGCATTTT
TRBD1	TRBV19	.	TRBJ1-1	CASRTQGQGGTEAFF	TGTGCCAGTAGAACTCAGGGACAGGGTGGAACTGAAGCTTTCTTT
TRBD1	TRBV5-4	.	TRBJ1-1	CASSTQGKYRAFF	TGTGCCAGCAGCACACAGGGGAAGTATCGGGCTTTCTTT
.	TRBV4-1	.	TRBJ1-1	CASSQGPVDTEAFF	TGCGCCAGCAGCCAAGGCCCAGTGGACACTGAAGCTTTCTTT
.	TRBV6-2/TRBV6-3	.	TRBJ2-3	CASSYSERADTQYF	TGTGCCAGCAGTTACTCCGAAAGGGCGGATACGCAGTATTTT
.	TRBV7-2	.	TRBJ1-3	CASSLDRPDSSGNTIYF	TGTGCCAGCAGCTTAGACCGGCCAGACAGCTCTGGAAACACCATATATTTT
TRBD2	TRBV18	.	TRBJ2-5	CASSPPGLAGGRGETQYF	TGTGCCAGCTCACCACCTGGACTAGCGGGGGGCCGTGGGGAGACCCAGTACTTC
.	TRBV28	.	TRBJ1-5	CASNSMGGYSNQPQHF	TGTGCCAGCAATTCGATGGGGGGTTATAGCAATCAGCCCCAGCATTTT
TRBD1	TRBV6-5	once	TRBJ2-7	CASLRSDRAGEQYF	TGTGCCAGCCTTCGGTCAGACAGGGCAGGCGAGCAGTACTTC
.	TRBV28	.	TRBJ1-3	CASSATYSGNTIYF	TGTGCCAGCAGTGCCACCTACTCTGGAAACACCATATATTTT
.	TRBV11-2	.	TRBJ2-5	CAGAGAPYQETQYF	TGTGCCGGCGCGGGGGCACCGTACCAAGAGACCCAGTACTTC
TRBD1	TRBV2	.	TRBJ1-2	CASSEAKGAAGYTF	TGTGCCAGCAGTGAAGCGAAGGGGGCGGCTGGCTACACCTTC
TRBD2	TRBV7-9	.	TRBJ2-5	CASSRGGAGMGTQYF	TGTGCCAGCAGCCGCGGGGGAGCAGGGATGGGGACCCAGTACTTC
.	TRBV7-2	.	TRBJ2-2	CASSPRRLENTGELFF	TGTGCCAGCAGCCCCCGAAGGTTGGAGAACACCGGGGAGCTGTTTTTT
TRBD2	TRBV7-8	.	TRBJ2-1	CASTGTSGYNEQFF	TGTGCCAGTACAGGGACTAGCGGATACAATGAGCAGTTCTTC
.	TRBV28	.	TRBJ1-5	CASWTYDQPQHF	TGTGCCAGCTGGACCTACGATCAGCCCCAGCATTTT
.	TRBV20-1	.	TRBJ2-7	CSASDPYEQYF	TGCAGTGCTAGTGATCCCTACGAGCAGTACTTC
.	TRBV4-3	.	TRBJ2-1	CASSQGLWSGNEQFF	TGCGCCAGCAGCCAAGGGCTCTGGTCCGGCAATGAGCAGTTCTTC
.	TRBV21-1	.	TRBJ2-5	CASKGKETQYF	TGTGCCAGCAAGGGGAAAGAGACCCAGTACTTC
TRBD1	TRBV5-4	.	TRBJ1-5	CASSWDRVDGQPQHF	TGTGCCAGCAGCTGGGACAGGGTAGATGGGCAGCCCCAGCATTTT
TRBD1	TRBV29-1	once	TRBJ2-1	CSVAWTGGIDEQFF	TGCAGCGTTGCTTGGACAGGGGGAATCGATGAGCAGTTCTTC
.	TRBV29-1	few	TRBJ1-1	CSVEPAGRDTEAFF	TGCAGCGTTGAACCCGCAGGGAGGGACACTGAAGCTTTCTTT
.	TRBV7-2	.	TRBJ2-3	CASSGSTDTQYF	TGTGCCAGCAGCGGGTCCACAGATACGCAGTATTTT
.	TRBV3-1/TRBV3-2	once	TRBJ1-5	CASSQDLGGGQPQHF	TGTGCCAGCAGCCAAGATTTGGGGGGGGGTCAGCCCCAGCATTTT